This T cell receptor beta chain was identified in a study of T cells in women clearing cervical HPV infection. Findings of the study overall: Repertoire richness, not evenness, was significantly elevated in CIN3+ cases versus controls.

Dot-blot hybridization genotyped cervical HPV amplified with MY09/MY11 PCR. There are 15 residues in the CDR3. Germline trimming cut 4 bases from V and 4 bases from J; bases unmatched to any gene: 6. Per germline, CDR1 SGHRS and CDR2 YFSETQ. A note on this clone: Its antigen is unidentified. The read terminates 3 residues ahead of where the CDR3 ends, so the germline J gene completes it.

TCRdb's copy holds only in-frame clones and misses some; the assay was immunoSEQ multiplex PCR. This table lists 31,000 or so clones. Material for sequencing was blood buffy coat. This chain uses TRBV5-1 with TRBJ1-3, with 9 bases that match TRBD1. The sequence was obtained from a woman aged 18-69 years with a cervical HPV16 infection that either progressed to CIN3+ or cleared (not recorded which). CDR3 residues: CASSEGQGKGNTIYF. CDR3 bases read: TGCGCCAGCAGCGAAGGACAGGGGAAGGGAAACACC.